The 19 T cell receptor beta chains presented below share a single source sample, sequenced in a study of blood T cells in healthy people across ages. Primers used in a second PCR of roughly 6 to 12 cycles were a sample-barcoded 5' primer and a J-beta primer mix. One entry per CDR3 protein results from TCRdb running MiXCR on the 5' RACE reads. The sample holds around 1.5 million distinct CDR3 sequences, roughly 45% seen once. What was sequenced was blood. These receptors originate from a young woman in good health.

V and J are TRBV20-1 and TRBJ2-3, with TRBD2 as a possible D gene (5 bases). This CDR3 region has 16 residues. CDR1 is DFQATT and CDR2 is SNEGSKA in the germline V gene (reference sequence). V was cut by 1 base and J by 0 bases, with 14 bases left in between. The CDR3 sequence is CSARGSDGISTDTQYF. For the CDR3, the DNA is TGCAGTGCTAGAGGGTCGGACGGGATTAGCACAGATACGCAGTATTTT.

This chain links TRBV25-1 with TRBJ1-6, with 7 bases fitting TRBD1. Trimming removed 6 bases from V and 3 bases from J; junction bases left unmatched: 2. Germline CDR1 reads MGHDK; CDR2 reads SYGVNS. The CDR3 consists of 14 residues. CDR3 protein: CASSGQVYNSPLHF. The CDR3 coding sequence is TGTGCCAGCAGCGGACAGGTCTATAATTCACCCCTCCACTTT.

This clonotype has more than one count but fewer than ten. The gene calls are TRBV6-6 and TRBJ2-7; 8 bases align to TRBD1. This CDR3 contains 14 residues. V lost 5 bases to trimming and J lost 4 bases; unmatched junction nucleotides: 7. Germline V gene data show CDR1 as MNHNY and CDR2 as SVGAGI (reference sequence). Here the CDR3 reads CASSHRDRRYEQYF. The CDR3 nucleotides are TGTGCCAGCAGTCACCGGGACAGGAGGTACGAGCAGTACTTC.

A few counts support this clonotype. V gene TRBV5-1 combines with J gene TRBJ2-3; 10 bases line up with TRBD1. The CDR3 has 17 amino acids. The V segment lost 0 bases and the J segment 5 bases; nucleotides outside the gene matches: 9. Germline assignment: CDR1 SGHRS and CDR2 YFSETQ. DNA of the CDR3: TGCGCCAGCAGCTTGGCCTGGGGACAGGGGAACGAAGATACGCAGTATTTT. The encoded protein is CASSLAWGQGNEDTQYF. The whole variable domain, filled in from reference TRBV5-1 and TRBJ2-3, reads KAGVTQTPRYLIKTRGQQVTLSCSPISGHRSVSWYQQTPGQGLQFLFEYFSETQRNKGNFPGRFSGRQFSNSRSEMNVSTLELGDSALYLCASSLAWGQGNEDTQYFGPGTRLTVL.

The CDR3 DNA is TGCGCCAGCAGCCAAGAAGGGACTAGCCCCACAGATACGCAGTATTTT. Translating gives CASSQEGTSPTDTQYF. The gene calls are TRBV4-1 and TRBJ2-3; 9 bases line up with TRBD2. V shed 0 bases and J 2 bases; nucleotides not matched to a gene: 3. The CDR3 sequence is 16 residues long. CDR1 is MGHRA, CDR2 YSYEKL, per germline.

This clonotype was detected a few times. The chain couples TRBV9 to TRBJ2-6; D is uncertain. CDR3 length: 14 residues. The V end lost 4 bases, the J end lost 4 bases, and 9 bases lay between the germline ends. Germline CDR1 reads SGDLS; CDR2 reads YYNGEE. The CDR3 loop is CASSLHPGANVLTF. In DNA form, the CDR3 reads TGTGCCAGCAGCCTCCACCCGGGGGCCAACGTCCTGACTTTC.

The chain combines TRBV5-1 with TRBJ2-1; 7 nucleotides align to TRBD2. The J call may be faulty, since TRBJ2-7 better matches the DNA end. The CDR3 loop spans 14 amino acids. The germline gives CDR1 SGHRS, CDR2 YFSETQ. This CDR3 reads CASSASGPYNEQYF. Here the CDR3 DNA reads TGCGCCAGCAGTGCTAGCGGACCCTACAATGAGCAGTACTTC.

The genes are TRBV21-1 and TRBJ1-6; TRBD1, the table's D call, was not compared with the DNA. TRBV21-1 is flagged as a pseudogene. The CDR3 loop spans 17 amino acids. CDR3 region: CASGSLRQGVYNSPLHF. As DNA, the CDR3 is TGTGCCAGCGGCTCCTTAAGACAGGGTGTCTATAATTCACCCCTCCACTTT.

The V gene is TRBV6-2 or TRBV6-3, the J gene TRBJ1-5; no clear D gene. The CDR3 is 17 residues long. CDR1 and CDR2 (germline): MNHEY, SVGEGT. Trimming shortened V by 0 bases and J by 0 bases, and 12 bases separated the two germline ends. DNA of the CDR3: TGTGCCAGCAGTTACTCGATGGGCGGGAATAGCAATCAGCCCCAGCATTTT. This gives the protein CASSYSMGGNSNQPQHF.

The chain joins TRBV20-1 to TRBJ2-3; 11 positions agree with TRBD2. This CDR3 has 17 amino acids. V dropped 1 base and J dropped 2; count of bases not matched to a gene: 8. Germline V gives CDR1 DFQATT, CDR2 SNEGSKA (reference sequence). The CDR3 is CSARGSSGGVNTDTQYF. CDR3 DNA sequence: TGCAGTGCTAGAGGGAGTAGCGGGGGGGTCAACACAGATACGCAGTATTTT.

The chain is built from TRBV4-2 and TRBJ2-1, with D perhaps TRBD2 (5 bases). This CDR3 spans 14 amino acids. The V and J ends lost 0 bases and 8 bases respectively, with 11 bases between them. Germline V gene data show CDR1 as LGHNA and CDR2 as YNFKEQ. The DNA of the CDR3 is TGTGCCAGCAGCCAAGAGGAGGCTGGGGATGAGCAGTTCTTC. This encodes CASSQEEAGDEQFF.

The chain links TRBV7-2 to TRBJ2-3; the D is unclear. The CDR3 runs 14 residues. V gave up 1 base and J gave up 2 bases, with 7 bases separating them. CDR1 and CDR2 from the germline V gene are SGHTA and FQGNSA. CDR3: CASSLVRLTDTQYF. Written as DNA, the CDR3 is TGTGCCAGCAGCTTAGTACGGCTCACAGATACGCAGTATTTT.

The rearrangement uses TRBV7-9 and TRBJ2-3, with unresolved D. CDR3 length: 16 amino acids. The V end lost 8 bases, the J end lost 2 bases, and 20 bases lay between the germline ends. Germline V gene data show CDR1 as SEHNR and CDR2 as FQNEAQ (reference sequence). The CDR3 nucleotides read TGTGCCAGCGGGTCAGGTTGGCTCGCCGCCACAGATACGCAGTATTTT. Its protein is CASGSGWLAATDTQYF.

This chain connects TRBV6-2 or TRBV6-3 to TRBJ1-2, with 7 bases lining up with TRBD1. CDR3 length: 14 residues. Per the germline V gene, CDR1 is MNHEY and CDR2 is SVGEGT. J gave up 11 bases and V 8 bases, and 17 bases lay outside the gene matches. CDR3 in amino acids: CASSNGGRQGGYTF. CDR3 in DNA: TGTGCCAGCTCCAATGGGGGCCGACAGGGCGGGTACACCTTC.

The V call is TRBV27, the J call TRBJ2-5; no reliable D call. CDR1 and CDR2 (germline): MNHEY, SMNVEV (reference sequence). The CDR3 is made up of 13 amino acids. V was clipped by 5 bases and J by 11 bases, with 18 bases between them. CDR3 DNA: TGTGCCAGCAGTCTCAACACCGGCAATGAGCAGTACTTC. Protein: CASSLNTGNEQYF.

This clonotype was seen a few times. J is TRBJ1-2 and V is TRBV20-1; D is possibly TRBD1 (6 bases). The CDR3 consists of 14 residues. The germline CDR1 and CDR2 sequences are DFQATT and SNEGSKA (reference sequence). The germline V and J ends were trimmed by 5 bases and 8 bases, with 21 bases remaining between them. The DNA of the CDR3 is TGCAGTGCTTGGGCGGGGGCAGGCGTTGGGGGCTACACCTTC. It is translated as CSAWAGAGVGGYTF.

This chain joins TRBV7-3 and TRBJ2-1; TRBD1 is a possible D gene (8 bases). The CDR3 totals 16 residues. The V end lost 3 bases, the J end lost 8 bases, and 20 bases lay between the germline ends. Germline CDR1 SGHTA, CDR2 FQGTGA. Written as DNA, the CDR3 is TGTGCCAGCAGCTTTTTAGGGACAGGTGGGGGGGATGAGCAGTTCTTC. Translating gives CASSFLGTGGGDEQFF.

The rearrangement joins TRBV6-6 to TRBJ2-5; no definite D call. CDR1 is MNHNY and CDR2 is SVGAGI in the germline V gene (reference sequence). The CDR3 spans 17 residues. Between the trimmed V and J ends, which lost 6 bases and 1 base, there was a span of 21 bases. In DNA, the CDR3 is TGTGCCAGCAGCCCCCTCCTTTTAACGGCATTCCAAGAGACCCAGTACTTC. As protein: CASSPLLLTAFQETQYF.

The chain is built from TRBV20-1 and TRBJ2-3, with 8 nucleotides matching TRBD2. This CDR3 is 13 amino acids long. The germline CDR1 and CDR2 sequences are DFQATT and SNEGSKA (reference sequence). The junction had 5 bases not matched to a gene; V was cut back by 5 bases and J by 4 bases. The CDR3 bases are TGCAGTGCTGCCGGGGGGGCGGCAGATACGCAGTATTTT. It translates to CSAAGGAADTQYF.